This T cell receptor (beta chain) was sequenced during a study of T cells after posttransplantation cyclophosphamide. Busulfan-fludarabine conditioning, marrow transplant, and cyclophosphamide on days +3 and +4 were administered. Whole-study findings and limits: Later post-transplant blood repertoires were often dominated by donor CD8+ memory clones. After PTCy, TRB diversity resembled that of CNI/methotrexate controls.

This clone was recorded only once. What it binds is unknown. With V trimmed by 9 bases and J by 1 base, 2 bases remained unmatched. The germline CDR1 and CDR2 sequences are LNHDA and SQIVND (reference sequence). This CDR3 is 14 amino acids long. TCRdb's table, derived via immunoSEQ multiplex PCR, lists solely in-frame clones and lacks some. The sample carries around 22,000 clones, 85% to 90% recorded once. The receptor was derived from a female patient younger than 45 who received an allogeneic stem cell transplant from an unrelated donor, was CMV-positive, and had no GVHD. Some T cells may be transferred from the graft donor. This sample comprised PBMCs, obtained after allogeneic stem cell transplant with posttransplant cyclophosphamide. The V and J genes are TRBV19 and TRBJ2-7; TRBD2 aligns across 14 bases. Here the CDR3 DNA reads TGTGCCAGCAGACTAGCGGGGGGGTCCTACGAGCAGTACTTC. Translation gives CASRLAGGSYEQYF.